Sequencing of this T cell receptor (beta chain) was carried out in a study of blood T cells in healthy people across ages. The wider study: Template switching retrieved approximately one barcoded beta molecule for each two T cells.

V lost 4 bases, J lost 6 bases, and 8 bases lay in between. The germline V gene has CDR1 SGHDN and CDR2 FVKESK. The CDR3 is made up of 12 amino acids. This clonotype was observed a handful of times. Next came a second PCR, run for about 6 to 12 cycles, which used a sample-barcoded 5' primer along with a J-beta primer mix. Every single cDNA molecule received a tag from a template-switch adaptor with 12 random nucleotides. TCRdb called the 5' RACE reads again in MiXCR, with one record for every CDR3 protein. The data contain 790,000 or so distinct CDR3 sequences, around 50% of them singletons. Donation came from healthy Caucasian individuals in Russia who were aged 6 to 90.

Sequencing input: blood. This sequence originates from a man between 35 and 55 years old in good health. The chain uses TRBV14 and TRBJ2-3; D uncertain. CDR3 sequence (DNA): TGTGCCAGCAGCCGACAAGTCGATACGCAGTATTTT. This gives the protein CASSRQVDTQYF.